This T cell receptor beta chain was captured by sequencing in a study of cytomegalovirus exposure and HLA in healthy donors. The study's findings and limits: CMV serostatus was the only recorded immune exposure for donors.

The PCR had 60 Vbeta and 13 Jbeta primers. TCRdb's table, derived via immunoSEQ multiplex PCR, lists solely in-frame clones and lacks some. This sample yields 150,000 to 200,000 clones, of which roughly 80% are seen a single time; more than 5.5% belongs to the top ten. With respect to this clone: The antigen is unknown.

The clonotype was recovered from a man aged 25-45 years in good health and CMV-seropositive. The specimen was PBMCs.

The CDR3 protein is CASSFALGGYEQYF. The CDR3 DNA is TGTGCCAGCAGTTTCGCTCTCGGGGGCTACGAGCAGTACTTC. The rearrangement uses TRBV27 and TRBJ2-7, with a possible D match to TRBD2 (6 bases). V dropped 3 bases and J dropped 3 bases, with 12 bases sitting between them. The germline CDR1 and CDR2 sequences are MNHEY and SMNVEV (reference sequence). CDR3 length: 14 residues.